This entry is about one T cell receptor (beta chain). This entry belongs to a study of blood T cell repertoires in COVID-19. Study overall: Sample material is recorded as cDNA or gDNA derived from T cells, B-cell-depleted T cells, or PBMCs.

Categorization into cohorts depended on clinical history that participants reported. Measured with immunoSEQ multiplex PCR; TCRdb has only the in-frame clones, and not every one. Of some 380,000 clones in the sample, approximately 87% were seen once. Per germline, CDR1 MNHEY and CDR2 SVGEGT. The CDR3 loop spans 13 amino acids. The V gene lost 5 bases and the J gene lost 4 bases, with 11 bases spanning the gap. This receptor was obtained from a man younger than 40 who had recovered from COVID-19. The specimen was PBMCs or T cells enriched from blood (not recorded which). V and J are TRBV6-2 or TRBV6-3 and TRBJ1-1; a weak D match, TRBD1 (6 bases). The CDR3 spells CASSSGTTTEAFF. The CDR3 DNA is TGTGCCAGCAGTAGCGGGACAACCACTGAAGCTTTCTTT.